This T cell receptor (beta chain) was sequenced in a study of T cell responses to AZD1222 COVID-19 vaccine. Study-wide context: Pooling covered second doses at about 4 or about 12 weeks.

About this clone: What it binds is not known.

Some clones are missing from TCRdb's copy, which holds only in-frame ones; the method was immunoSEQ multiplex PCR. The table records a few hundred thousand clones, approximately 93% of them present only once. Study results and limitations: Unmutated variant regions are reportedly targeted by nearly half of spike-specific TCRs. The study found Spike-specific TCR breadth and depth rose after two AZD1222 doses.

The CDR3 totals 12 residues. CDR1 SEHNR and CDR2 FQNEAQ come from the germline V gene (reference sequence). V gave up 2 bases and J gave up 6 bases, with 8 bases separating them. This sequence joins TRBV7-9 and TRBJ2-7; tentatively, D is TRBD2 (5 bases). The sequence was obtained from an adult in good health. This specimen was peripheral blood, taken on day 0 of AZD1222 vaccination. The CDR3 region has the DNA TGTGCCAGCAGCTTATCTCGGGGCGAGCAGTACTTC. It translates to CASSLSRGEQYF.